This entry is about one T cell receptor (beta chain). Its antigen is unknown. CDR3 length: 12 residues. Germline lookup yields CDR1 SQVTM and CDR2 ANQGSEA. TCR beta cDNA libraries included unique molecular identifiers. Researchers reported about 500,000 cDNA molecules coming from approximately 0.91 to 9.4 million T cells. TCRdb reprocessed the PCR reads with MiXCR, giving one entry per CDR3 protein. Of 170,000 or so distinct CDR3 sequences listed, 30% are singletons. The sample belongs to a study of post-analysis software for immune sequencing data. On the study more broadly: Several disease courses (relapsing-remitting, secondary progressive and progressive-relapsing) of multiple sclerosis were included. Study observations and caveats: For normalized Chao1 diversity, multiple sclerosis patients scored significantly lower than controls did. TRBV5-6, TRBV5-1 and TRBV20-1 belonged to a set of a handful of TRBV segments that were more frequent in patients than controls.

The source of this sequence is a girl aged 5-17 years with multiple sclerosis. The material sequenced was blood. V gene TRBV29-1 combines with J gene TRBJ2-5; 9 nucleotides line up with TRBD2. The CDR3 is CSASGTQETQYF. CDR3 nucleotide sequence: TGCAGTGCTAGCGGGACCCAAGAGACCCAGTACTTC.